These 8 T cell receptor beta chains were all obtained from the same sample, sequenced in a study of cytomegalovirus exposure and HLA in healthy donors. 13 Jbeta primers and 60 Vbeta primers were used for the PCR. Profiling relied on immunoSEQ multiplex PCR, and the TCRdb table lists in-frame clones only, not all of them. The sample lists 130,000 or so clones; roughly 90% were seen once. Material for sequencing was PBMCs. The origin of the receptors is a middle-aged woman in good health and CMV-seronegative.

The CDR3 DNA is TGTGCCAGCAGCTTAGGTCCTAGCGGGAACTTCGAGCAGTACTTC. It codes for CASSLGPSGNFEQYF. The V and J genes are TRBV7-9 and TRBJ2-7, with 9 nucleotides matching TRBD2. This CDR3 has 15 residues. The trim removed 1 base at V and 6 bases at J, leaving 7 bases unmatched. Germline assignment: CDR1 SEHNR and CDR2 FQNEAQ (reference sequence).

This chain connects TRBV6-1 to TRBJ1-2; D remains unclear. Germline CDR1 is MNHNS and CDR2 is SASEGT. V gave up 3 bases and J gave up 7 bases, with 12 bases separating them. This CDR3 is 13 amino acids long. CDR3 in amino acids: CASSDLGPGGYTF. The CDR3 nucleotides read TGTGCCAGCAGTGATTTAGGTCCGGGTGGCTACACCTTC.

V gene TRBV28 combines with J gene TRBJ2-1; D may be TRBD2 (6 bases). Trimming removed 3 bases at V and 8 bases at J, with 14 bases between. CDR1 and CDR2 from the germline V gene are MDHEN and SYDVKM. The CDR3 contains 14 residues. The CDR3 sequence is CASSFDGGFDEQFF. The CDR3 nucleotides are TGTGCCAGCAGTTTTGACGGGGGTTTCGATGAGCAGTTCTTC.

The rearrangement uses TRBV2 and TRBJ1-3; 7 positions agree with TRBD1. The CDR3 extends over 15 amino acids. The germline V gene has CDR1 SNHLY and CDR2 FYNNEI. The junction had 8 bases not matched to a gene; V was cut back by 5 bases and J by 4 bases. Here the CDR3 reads CASSFDRAAGNTIYF. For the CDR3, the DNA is TGTGCCAGCAGTTTCGACAGGGCGGCAGGAAACACCATATATTTT.

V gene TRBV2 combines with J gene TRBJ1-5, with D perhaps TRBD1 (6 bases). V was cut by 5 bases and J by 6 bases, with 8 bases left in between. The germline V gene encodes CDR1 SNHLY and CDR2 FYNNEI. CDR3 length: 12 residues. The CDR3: CASSTGTQPQHF. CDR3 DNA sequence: TGTGCCAGCAGTACAGGGACTCAGCCCCAGCATTTT.

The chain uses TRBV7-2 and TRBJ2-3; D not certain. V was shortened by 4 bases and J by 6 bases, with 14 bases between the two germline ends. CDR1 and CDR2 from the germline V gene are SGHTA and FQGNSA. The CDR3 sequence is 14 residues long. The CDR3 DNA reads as TGTGCCAGCAGCTCATCTAGACCGGGTGATACGCAGTATTTT. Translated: CASSSSRPGDTQYF.

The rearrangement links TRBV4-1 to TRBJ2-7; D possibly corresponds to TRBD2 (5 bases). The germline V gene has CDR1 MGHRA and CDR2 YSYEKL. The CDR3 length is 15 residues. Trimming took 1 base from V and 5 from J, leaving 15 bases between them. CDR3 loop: CASSQVGEVLHEQYF. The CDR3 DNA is TGCGCCAGCAGCCAAGTGGGAGAAGTCCTCCACGAGCAGTACTTC.

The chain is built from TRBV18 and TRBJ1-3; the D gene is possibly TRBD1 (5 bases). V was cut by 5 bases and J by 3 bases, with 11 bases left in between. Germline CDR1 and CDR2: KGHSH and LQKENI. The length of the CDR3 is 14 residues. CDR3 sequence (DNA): TGTGCCAGCTCAAGGAGGGGAGGTGGAAACACCATATATTTT. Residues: CASSRRGGGNTIYF. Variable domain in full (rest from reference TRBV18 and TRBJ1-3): NAGVMQNPRHLVRRRGQEARLRCSPMKGHSHVYWYRQLPEEGLKFMVYLQKENIIDESGMPKERFSAEFPKEGPSILRIQQVVRGDSAAYFCASSRRGGGNTIYFGEGSWLTVV.